This T cell receptor beta chain was observed in a study of T cell responses to AZD1222 COVID-19 vaccine. About the study: Pooling of second doses given at about 4 or about 12 weeks was done. Findings and caveats of the study: Along spike, vaccine-associated CD4 TCRs were found throughout, with dominance at 160-218 and 743-854. At study baseline, merely roughly 6 AZD1222 recipients were seropositive.

This table comes from immunoSEQ multiplex PCR, and its TCRdb copy is limited to in-frame clones, with some not included. The sample has about 170,000 clones, around 90% seen once. As regards this clone: Its antigen is not known.

V lost 3 bases and J lost 0, with 6 bases in between. The CDR3 is 15 amino acids. Per germline, CDR1 MNHEY and CDR2 SMNVEV (reference sequence). The source material was peripheral blood, sampled on day 0 of AZD1222 vaccination. The gene calls are TRBV27 and TRBJ1-6, with no clear D. The sequence was collected from an adult in good health. CDR3 nucleotides: TGTGCCAGCAGTTTGAGGAGCTCCTATAATTCACCCCTCCACTTT. Amino acids: CASSLRSSYNSPLHF.